This note documents a single T cell receptor beta chain sequence. The count of this clone is one. Its specific antigen is unknown. No qualities accompany the bases; no much larger clone lies one base away. This sample was taken from a study of cytomegalovirus exposure and HLA in healthy donors (dated by TCRdb to 2016 to 2017). Looking at the study overall: According to an earlier analysis of several hundred of the donors, about 190 million T cells yielded 117 million unique TCR beta sequences and more than 250 Gb of sequence data. Several DR-DQ haplotypes were treated as single units for association and clustering because of strong linkage in the cohort. An earlier analysis of nearly 600 of the donors applied high-throughput TCR beta sequencing to assess whether each TCR beta V gene segment acted as functional or pseudogenic. An early release covering 550 to 650 HLA-typed donors comprised 250 to 350 gigabases of sequencing data and approximately 85 million unique TCR sequences. In a later analysis, previously published TCR beta repertoires from hundreds of donors were re-analyzed and high-resolution HLA genotyping was added so that TCR occurrence patterns could be studied. Across approximately 420 genotyped donors of the cohort, an average of roughly 250,000 unique TCR beta nucleotide sequences per donor were sequenced, and roughly 20% of those sequences were non-productive. The later analysis used no new phenotypic data to find candidate immune exposures, relying instead on TCR beta sequences and their occurrence across donors. Donor age, sex, ethnicity and CMV serostatus were collected together with the repertoire data. Among the approximately 400 genotyped donors, 75% to 90% belonged to the genetic ancestry cluster associated with self-reported Caucasian donors. A later genetic analysis took genome-wide SNP genotypes for about 55% of the roughly 700 donors and used that subset as a discovery cohort. The study was designed to test whether signatures of past pathogen exposure could be identified by cataloging public T cell receptors. In addition to the first cohort of hundreds of subjects, a separate validation cohort of about 120 different subjects was used. The number of typed donors differed by locus: about 620-630 for A, B, C, DRB1 and DQB1; some 540 for DQA1; approximately 610 for DPA1; and some 470 for DPB1. HLA typing covered class I and class II loci at four-digit resolution. Every discovery cohort repertoire had been produced on one sequencing platform. The study profiled the T cell repertoires of approximately 700 subjects by immunosequencing and related them to cytomegalovirus serostatus. The study combined high-throughput TCR immunosequencing, statistical association of individual TCRs with disease status, and machine learning to predict cytomegalovirus infection status. Study-level results and caveats: HLA typing was unavailable for some donors at each locus, so association tests used only the typed subset. In a later analysis, HLA-associated TCR beta chains were found to be more clonally expanded and to have lower generation probabilities than equally common non-associated chains. The cohort was sequenced for TCR beta chains only, and without alpha or paired-chain data the features that could be detected were limited. According to a later genetic analysis, donors in an Asian-associated ancestry cluster had fewer N-insertions in productive TCRs than the roughly 700-donor mean. A further reported finding was that TCR beta sequences accurately predicted the HLA-A and HLA-B alleles for most subjects in the first cohort. A later genetic analysis associated a missense DCLRE1C variant with V-gene and J-gene trimming of TCR beta chains, and an independent cohort replicated the association. The classifier was reported to diagnose cytomegalovirus status with high specificity and sensitivity in both the original and validation cohorts. Linkage disequilibrium might explain the correlated functional status among segregating V segments, but an unknown experimental factor could not be excluded. Around 16 rarely observed V segments, including chromosome 9 orphons, were excluded from the earlier analysis of several hundred of the donors because counts were too low. Across donors, most TCR sequences were observed very rarely, whereas some public TCRs were present in many individuals. A group of highly shared sequence variants was considered likely to be a technical artifact of the sequencing pipeline. Immune exposure information for the cohort was limited to CMV serostatus. The authors suggested that the approach could potentially be generalized to other disease states and immunological phenotypes. Three of the identified cytomegalovirus-associated TCR beta chains were confirmed in vitro to be specific for cytomegalovirus antigens. Presence/absence analyses assumed roughly uniform sequencing depth across donors, an assumption that may not hold. In an earlier analysis of a few hundred of the donors, most TCR beta V segments were observed in productive rearrangements about 90% or about 30% of the time, broadly matching IMGT annotations. When HLA alleles, especially DR and DQ, strongly co-occurred, TCR associations were difficult to assign to individual alleles. A total of 164 TCR beta chains were listed by the study as associated with cytomegalovirus. Some IMGT-functional V segments, including TRBV6-2 and TRBV6-3, could not be told apart with the 87-base-pair reads, so those segments were excluded. According to a later analysis, parvovirus B19, influenza, CMV and Epstein-Barr virus appeared linked to several top co-occurrence clusters. Most CMV-associated TCR beta chains appeared to be HLA-restricted in a later analysis, and the HLA associations seemed to be driven largely by CMV exposure. A later analysis found that TCR association rates varied across HLA loci, with DRB1 alleles showing the most associated TCRs and HLA-C alleles the fewest. At a false discovery rate of 0.05, a later analysis linked roughly 17,000 TCR beta sequences to specific HLA alleles.

Library preparation employed the immunoSEQ multiplex PCR assay. The multiplex PCR relied on a mix of 60 forward primers for TCR Vbeta segments and 13 reverse primers for TCR Jbeta segments. The CDR3 region of rearranged TCR beta genes was amplified from genomic DNA by a multiplex PCR assay. The amplified TCR beta libraries were sequenced on the Illumina HiSeq System as 87-base-pair reads. On the authors' methods: A later analysis counted tens of millions of unique TCR beta chains across the 690 or so repertoires, and roughly 11 million of these chains were shared by at least two donors. Raw reads were error-corrected and collapsed into unique sequences with a nearest-neighbor algorithm that merged closely related sequences to remove PCR and sequencing errors. To assign V, D and J gene segments, CDR3 sequences were aligned to IMGT reference sequences. For a sequence to be retained, a match of at least six nucleotides was required to both a V gene segment and a J gene segment. Rearrangements were called productive when the CDR3 lacked stop codons and stayed in frame with V and J; all others were non-productive. CDR3 was defined by IMGT convention, running from the second conserved V-encoded cysteine to the conserved J-encoded phenylalanine. In an earlier analysis of around 540 of the donors, sequences lacking an unambiguous match to a single V gene segment were excluded. An earlier analysis of a few hundred of the donors called V segments functional above 56.7% productive rearrangements and segregating when the between-donor standard deviation exceeded 5%. A statistical classification framework was built for diagnosing cytomegalovirus status from the catalog of TCR beta chain sequences. V and J gene assignment, in a later analysis, came from comparing TCR nucleotide sequences with IMGT/GENE-DB human TR gene sequences. In a later analysis, CDR3 sequences and most-parsimonious VDJ recombination scenarios were assigned using the TCRdist pipeline. In a later analysis, each TCR beta chain was defined by its CDR3 amino acid sequence together with its V-gene family, and reads lacking a unique V-gene family were excluded. In a later analysis, 450 to 600 highly shared, low-generation-probability nucleotide sequences were removed to address suspected cross-contamination and a sequencing artifact. In a later analysis, a clonal expansion index was calculated for each public chain from normalized within-repertoire ranks of inferred template counts. A later analysis computed generation probabilities with a VDJ recombination model fitted to out-of-frame rearrangements, and checked the results against IGoR. Hypergeometric tests were used in a later analysis to score TCR-TCR, TCR-HLA and TCR-CMV co-occurrence, with a repertoire-size bias correction applied to the TCR pairs. In a later analysis, false discovery rates were estimated by permuting HLA or CMV assignments 20 times. In a later analysis, co-occurring TCRs were grouped using DBSCAN, and TCRdist sequence similarity was added for clustering within HLA-allele-positive subsets. Repertoires with fewer than 30,000 or more than 120,000 public chains, plus five repertoires with anomalous nucleotide sharing, were excluded from co-occurrence clustering. In TCRdb, the immuneACCESS table is reduced to in-frame sequences with V and J assigned. These tables do not hold every clone; where another copy was compared, an unresolved V gene accounts for under half, and the others remain unexplained. V and J calls and clone size follow that table, whereas D and trimming were derived from the DNA. Present in this sample are 170,000 or so clones, over 70% of which were seen just once. The top ten hold around 3% of the sample.

CDR1 WSHSY and CDR2 SAAADI are derived from the germline V gene. Measured from the cysteine to the phenylalanine, the CDR3 is 16 residues long. Just the 48-base CDR3 DNA is kept, in frame starting at base 1. At the junction V is shortened by 8 bases and J by 1 base, with 18 bases in between. The cohort consisted of fewer than 700 healthy bone marrow donors. Cohort members were all nominally healthy when sampled, although unrecorded immune exposures were likely present. The donor tested CMV seropositive, placing the donor among the approximately 310 seropositive members of the cohort. Each donor provided a peripheral blood sample, and peripheral blood mononuclear cells were used for TCR beta sequencing. The Qiagen DNeasy Blood Extraction Kit was used to extract genomic DNA from the blood cell samples.

This TCR came from a woman between 50 and 59 years old in good health and CMV-seropositive. This chain joins TRBV10-2 to TRBJ1-5; the D gene cannot be named for sure. The sequencing sample was made of PBMCs. CDR3 reads: CASGEGGAKSNQPQHF. The nucleotides read TGCGCCAGCGGAGAAGGTGGCGCAAAGAGCAATCAGCCCCAGCATTTT.